Following are 4 T cell receptor beta chains from one sample sequenced in a study of CD8+ T cells in alopecia areata listed by TCRdb under 2018. The sample's time point label is to be understood as: 4 weeks on oral tofacitinib. What the treatment or condition label conveys for this sample: oral pan-JAK inhibitor, 5-10 mg twice daily. The library was made by the immunoSEQ multiplex PCR assay. For TCR sequencing, RNA was extracted from every sample and reverse transcribed into cDNA to serve as template. Sourced from immuneACCESS, this table was stored by TCRdb with only in-frame sequences that have V and J called. A share of the clones is absent; for the studies checked, an unresolved V gene accounts for under half, and the remainder has no known explanation. Here the sample has some 120,000 clones; over 55% occur a single time. Of the sample, around 5.7% is held by the ten largest clones. The sample in question was CD4+ T cells sorted from blood, obtained at week 4, from a patient treated with tofacitinib. These receptors were taken from a human donor with alopecia areata.

This rearrangement joins TRBV7-9 to TRBJ2-5, with 11 positions matching TRBD1. This CDR3 has 15 residues. V lost 5 bases and J lost 1; bases outside the gene matches: 3. Germline assignment: CDR1 SEHNR and CDR2 FQNEAQ (reference sequence). This chain's CDR3 is CASSGTGGFQETQYF. In DNA form, the CDR3 reads TGTGCCAGCAGCGGGACAGGGGGTTTCCAAGAGACCCAGTACTTC.

In the case of this clone: Other DNA variants within this sample encode the same CDR3. The V and J genes are TRBV2 and TRBJ2-7, with D unresolved. The ends were cut back, 4 bases at V and 4 bases at J, with 5 bases in the middle. The CDR3 is made up of 11 amino acids. CDR1 SNHLY and CDR2 FYNNEI come from the germline V gene. The CDR3 region is CASSARYEQYF. CDR3 sequence (DNA): TGTGCCAGCAGTGCGAGGTACGAGCAGTACTTC. Drawing the rest from reference TRBV2 and TRBJ2-7, the complete variable domain is EPEVTQTPSHQVTQMGQEVILRCVPISNHLYFYWYRQILGQKVEFLVSFYNNEISEKSEIFDDQFSVERPDGSNFTLKIRSTKLEDSAMYFCASSARYEQYFGPGTRLTVT.

This clone was recorded only once. This chain connects TRBV7-9 to TRBJ2-5, with D unclear. The CDR3 length is 14 residues. The ends were cut back, 5 bases at V and 1 base at J, with 11 bases in the middle. Germline V gene sequence: CDR1 SEHNR, CDR2 FQNEAQ (reference sequence). The CDR3 bases are TGTGCCAGCAGCGTTTACGCCGGCCAAGAGACCCAGTACTTC. Amino acid sequence: CASSVYAGQETQYF.

Only a few counts were recorded for this clone. The rearrangement uses TRBV30 and TRBJ2-1; D might be TRBD2 (6 bases). This CDR3 spans 11 amino acids. Germline CDR1 GTSNPN, CDR2 SVGIG (reference sequence). With 7 bases removed from V and 13 bases from J, the gap between germline ends came to 17 bases. CDR3 residues: CAFGERRDQFF. The CDR3 region has the DNA TGTGCCTTCGGCGAGAGGAGGGATCAGTTCTTC.